This TCR beta chain comes out of a study of cytomegalovirus exposure and HLA in healthy donors. A multiplex PCR was run with 60 Vbeta primers and 13 Jbeta primers. Repertoires were generated with immunoSEQ multiplex PCR, while TCRdb's copy carries only in-frame clones and drops some. The profile shows about 150,000 clones, roughly 82% of them singletons. The table lists this clone with a count of one. Nominally healthy donors provided the samples, though records likely missed some immune exposures. This TCR came from a woman aged 45 to 65 in good health and CMV-seropositive. Sequencing was done on a sample of PBMCs.

CDR3 region: CASSLYTGTTYNEQFF. The CDR3, as DNA: TGTGCCAGCAGTTTGTATACAGGGACTACCTACAATGAGCAGTTCTTC. The chain has TRBV27 and TRBJ2-1, with D possibly being TRBD2 (7 bases). V was clipped by 3 bases and J by 2 bases, with 14 bases between them. Germline V gene data show CDR1 as MNHEY and CDR2 as SMNVEV (reference sequence). The CDR3 consists of 16 residues.